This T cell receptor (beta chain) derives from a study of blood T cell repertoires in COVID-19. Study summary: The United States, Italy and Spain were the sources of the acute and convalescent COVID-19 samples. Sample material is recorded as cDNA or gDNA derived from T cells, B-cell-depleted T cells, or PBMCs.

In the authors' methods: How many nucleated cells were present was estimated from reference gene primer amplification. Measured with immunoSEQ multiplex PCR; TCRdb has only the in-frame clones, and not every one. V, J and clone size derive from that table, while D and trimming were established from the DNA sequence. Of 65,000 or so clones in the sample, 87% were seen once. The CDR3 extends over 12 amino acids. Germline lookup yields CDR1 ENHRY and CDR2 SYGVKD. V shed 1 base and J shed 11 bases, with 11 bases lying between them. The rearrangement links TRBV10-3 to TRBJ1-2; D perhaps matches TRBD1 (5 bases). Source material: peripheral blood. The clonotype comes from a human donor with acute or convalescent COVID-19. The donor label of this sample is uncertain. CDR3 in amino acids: CAISELGRVYTF. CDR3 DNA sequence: TGTGCCATCAGTGAGTTGGGCAGGGTGTACACCTTC.